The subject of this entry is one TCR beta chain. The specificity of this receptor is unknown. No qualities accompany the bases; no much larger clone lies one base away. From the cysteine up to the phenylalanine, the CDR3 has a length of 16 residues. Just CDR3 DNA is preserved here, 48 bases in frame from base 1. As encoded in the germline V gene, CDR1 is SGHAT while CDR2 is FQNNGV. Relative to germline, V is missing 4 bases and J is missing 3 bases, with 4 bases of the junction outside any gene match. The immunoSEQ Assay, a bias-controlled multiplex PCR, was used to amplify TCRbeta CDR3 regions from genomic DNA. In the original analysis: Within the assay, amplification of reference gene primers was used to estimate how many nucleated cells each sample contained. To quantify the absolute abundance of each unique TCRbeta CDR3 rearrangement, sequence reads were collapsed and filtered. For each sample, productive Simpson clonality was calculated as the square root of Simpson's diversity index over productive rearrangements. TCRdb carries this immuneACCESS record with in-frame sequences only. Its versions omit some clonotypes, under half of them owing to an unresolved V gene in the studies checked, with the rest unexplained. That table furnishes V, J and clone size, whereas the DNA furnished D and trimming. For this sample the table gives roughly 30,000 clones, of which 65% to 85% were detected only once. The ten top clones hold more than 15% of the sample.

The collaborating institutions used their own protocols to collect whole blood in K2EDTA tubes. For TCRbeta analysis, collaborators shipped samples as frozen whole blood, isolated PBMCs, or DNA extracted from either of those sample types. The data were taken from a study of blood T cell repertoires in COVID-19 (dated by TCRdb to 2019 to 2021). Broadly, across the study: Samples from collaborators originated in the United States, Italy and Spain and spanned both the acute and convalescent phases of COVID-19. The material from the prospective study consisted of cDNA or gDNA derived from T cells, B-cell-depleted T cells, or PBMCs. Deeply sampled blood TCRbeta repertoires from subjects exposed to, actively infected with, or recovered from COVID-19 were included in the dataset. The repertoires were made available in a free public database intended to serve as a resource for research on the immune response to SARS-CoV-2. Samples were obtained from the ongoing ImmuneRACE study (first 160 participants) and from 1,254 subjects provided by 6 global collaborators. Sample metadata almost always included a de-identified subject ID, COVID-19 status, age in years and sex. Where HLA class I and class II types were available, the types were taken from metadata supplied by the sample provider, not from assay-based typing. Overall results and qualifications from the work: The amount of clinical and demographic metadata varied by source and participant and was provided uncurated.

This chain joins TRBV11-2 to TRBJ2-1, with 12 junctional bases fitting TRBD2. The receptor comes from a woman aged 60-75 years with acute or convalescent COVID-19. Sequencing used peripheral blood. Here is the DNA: TGTGCCAGCAGCTCCCTGGGACTAGCGGGCTACAATGAGCAGTTCTTC. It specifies CASSSLGLAGYNEQFF.